The 30 T cell receptor beta chains below all came from one sample that was sequenced in a study of blood T cell repertoires in COVID-19. The table came from immunoSEQ multiplex PCR; TCRdb's copy has only in-frame clones and leaves some out. The sample has 400,000 to 550,000 clones; approximately 90% are singletons. Material: peripheral blood. These receptors came from a woman under 40 with acute or convalescent COVID-19.

About this clone: The junction departs from the called germline gene at one end, perhaps through a read error. The chain employs TRBV7-2 and TRBJ2-5, with a possible D match to TRBD1 (6 bases). The CDR3 has 13 amino acids. Germline loops: CDR1 SGHTA, CDR2 FQGNSA. The CDR3 region has the DNA TGTGCCAGTTCCACGACAGGTCAAGGGACCCAGTACTTC. Translation gives CASSTTGQGTQYF.

The chain is built from TRBV4-1 and TRBJ1-5; no reliable D call. Germline-derived CDR1 and CDR2 are MGHRA and YSYEKL. This CDR3 is 14 amino acids long. The V and J ends lost 5 bases and 0 bases respectively, with 8 bases between them. The CDR3 spells CASSALYSNQPQHF. DNA of the CDR3: TGCGCCAGCAGCGCGCTATATAGCAATCAGCCCCAGCATTTT.

The chain employs TRBV5-4 and TRBJ2-2; TRBD1 might be the D (5 bases). The CDR3 contains 14 residues. The V and J ends lost 2 bases and 1 base respectively, with 6 bases between them. CDR1 is SGHNT, CDR2 YYREEE, per germline (reference sequence). The DNA for the CDR3 is TGTGCCAGCAGCTTTGGACAGAACACCGGGGAGCTGTTTTTT. Translated: CASSFGQNTGELFF.

Concerning this clone itself: One end of the junction is discordant with germline, which a read error may explain. DNA for the CDR3: TGTGCCAGCAATGAAGCGCCAGGGCAGCCCCAGCATTTT. Residues: CASNEAPGQPQHF. V usage is TRBV2 and J usage is TRBJ1-5; TRBD1 might be the D (5 bases). Germline-derived CDR1 and CDR2 are SNHLY and FYNNEI. The CDR3 is made up of 13 amino acids. Using reference TRBV2 and TRBJ1-5 for the parts outside the CDR3, the full variable domain is EPEVTQTPSHQVTQMGQEVILRCVPISNHLYFYWYRQILGQKVEFLVSFYNNEISEKSEIFDDQFSVERPDGSNFTLKIRSTKLEDSAMYFCASNEAPGQPQHFGDGTRLSIL.

This chain connects TRBV6-5 to TRBJ1-4, with 8 bases identical to TRBD1. This CDR3 spans 15 amino acids. Germline V gene data show CDR1 as MNHEY and CDR2 as SVGAGI. J lost 5 bases, V lost 2 bases, and 4 bases had no gene match. This chain's CDR3 is CASSYQTGENEKLFF. CDR3 nucleotide sequence: TGTGCCAGCAGTTACCAGACAGGGGAGAATGAAAAACTGTTTTTT.

The chain employs TRBV10-2 and TRBJ2-1, with 11 bases matching TRBD1. Germline CDR1 is WSHSY and CDR2 is SAAADI. The V and J ends lost 8 bases and 7 bases, in that order; junction bases with no gene match: 19. The CDR3 covers 18 residues. This CDR3 is CASSNWDRGFLWRNEQFF. CDR3 sequence (DNA): TGCGCCAGCTCAAACTGGGACAGGGGGTTCCTTTGGAGAAATGAGCAGTTCTTC.

This clone was found once. This chain uses TRBV2 with TRBJ2-3; the match to TRBD2 covers 9 bases. This CDR3 has 18 amino acids. J was trimmed by 5 bases and V by 0 bases; bases with no gene match: 12. CDR1 is SNHLY, CDR2 FYNNEI, per germline. CDR3 nucleotide sequence: TGTGCCAGCAGTGAAGCCGCCAGGGCGGCGGGGGGGCAAGATACGCAGTATTTT. Translation gives CASSEAARAAGGQDTQYF.

This rearrangement joins TRBV6-5 to TRBJ2-7, with D possibly TRBD2 on 6 matching bases. CDR3 length: 14 residues. The ends were cut back, 2 bases at V and 2 bases at J, with 10 bases in the middle. The germline CDR1 and CDR2 sequences are MNHEY and SVGAGI. Written as DNA, the CDR3 is TGTGCCAGCAGTTACAGGGGAGGCCCCTACGAGCAGTACTTC. It yields the protein CASSYRGGPYEQYF.

The J gene is TRBJ2-1, the V gene TRBV13; 11 bases map to TRBD2. Trimming at V came to 1 base and at J to 7 bases, leaving 3 bases not matched to a gene. This CDR3 has 15 amino acids. CDR1 is PRHDT, CDR2 FYEKMQ, per germline (reference sequence). The CDR3 loop is CASSLVAGGPNEQFF. CDR3 in DNA: TGTGCCAGCAGCTTAGTAGCGGGGGGGCCGAATGAGCAGTTCTTC.

The chain couples TRBV29-1 to TRBJ1-2; D may be TRBD1 (6 bases). The CDR3 consists of 12 residues. Trimming cost V 5 bases and J 1 base, with 8 bases left between them. Germline lookup yields CDR1 SQVTM and CDR2 ANQGSEA. The CDR3 protein is CSVNRVNYGYTF. The DNA of the CDR3 is TGCAGCGTTAACAGGGTTAACTATGGCTACACCTTC.

J is TRBJ2-1 and V is TRBV6-2 or TRBV6-3; 8 bases align to TRBD2. The CDR3 is 14 residues long. The germline V gene encodes CDR1 MNHEY and CDR2 SVGEGT. V trimming: 1 base; J trimming: 5 bases; junction bases outside the gene matches: 1. The CDR3 nucleotides read TGTGCCAGCAGTTACTGGCGGGGGGACAATGAGCAGTTCTTC. Translation: CASSYWRGDNEQFF.

The count of this clone is one. The genes are TRBV27 and TRBJ1-5; 10 bases line up with TRBD1. The CDR3 is 15 amino acids. From germline, CDR1 is MNHEY and CDR2 SMNVEV (reference sequence). V gave up 6 bases and J gave up 7 bases; unmatched junction bases: 9. The CDR3 nucleotides are TGTGCCAGCAGCCCCGACAGGGGGCGAGAACAGCCCCAGCATTTT. Translated, it gives CASSPDRGREQPQHF.

CDR3: CASRWGTNSNNEQFF. CDR3 DNA sequence: TGTGCCAGCCGCTGGGGGACTAACTCGAACAATGAGCAGTTCTTC. This rearrangement joins TRBV6-5 to TRBJ2-1; 7 nucleotides match TRBD2. Germline V gene sequence: CDR1 MNHEY, CDR2 SVGAGI. V lost 8 bases and J lost 5; bases outside the gene matches: 12. This CDR3 has 15 amino acids.

The chain couples TRBV7-2 to TRBJ1-1; perhaps TRBD1 as D (5 bases). The V and J ends lost 2 bases and 3 bases respectively, with 7 bases between them. Germline-derived CDR1 and CDR2 are SGHTA and FQGNSA. The CDR3 is 13 residues long. In DNA form, the CDR3 reads TGTGCCAGCAGCTTACAGGGTCACACTGAAGCTTTCTTT. Amino acids: CASSLQGHTEAFF.

The chain recombines TRBV28 with TRBJ1-1, with TRBD1 as a possible D gene (6 bases). The CDR3 has 15 residues. Germline V gives CDR1 MDHEN, CDR2 SYDVKM. V lost 6 bases and J lost 1, with 15 bases in between. The CDR3 reads CASRLTGTPNTEAFF. For the CDR3, the DNA is TGTGCCAGCAGACTAACCGGGACACCGAACACTGAAGCTTTCTTT.

The chain employs TRBV11-2 and TRBJ2-2, with no clear D. The CDR3 contains 11 residues. Trimming shortened V by 3 bases and J by 8 bases, and 4 bases separated the two germline ends. Germline-derived CDR1 and CDR2 are SGHAT and FQNNGV. CDR3 bases: TGTGCCAGCAGCTTTCCGGGGGAGCTGTTTTTT. Protein: CASSFPGELFF.

The genes are TRBV2 and TRBJ2-3; 7 bases are shared with TRBD1. Losses at the gene ends were 5 bases for V and 5 bases for J; bases not matched to a gene: 7. The CDR3 totals 14 residues. CDR1 is SNHLY, CDR2 FYNNEI, per germline. CDR3 nucleotide sequence: TGTGCCAGCAGTCCTAACAGGGGCGGAGATACGCAGTATTTT. Protein: CASSPNRGGDTQYF.

The rearrangement uses TRBV11-2 and TRBJ1-1, with 10 bases aligning to TRBD1. Germline CDR1 and CDR2: SGHAT and FQNNGV. Trimming took 6 bases from V and 2 from J; bases not matched to a gene: 9. This CDR3 has 16 amino acids. The CDR3 sequence is CASRRPGTGVNTEAFF. Written as DNA, the CDR3 is TGTGCCAGCAGAAGGCCCGGGACAGGGGTTAACACTGAAGCTTTCTTT.

V gene TRBV7-9 combines with J gene TRBJ1-2; D remains ambiguous. This CDR3 has 14 residues. V was trimmed by 2 bases and J by 2 bases, leaving 9 bases between them. The V gene's germline CDR1 is SEHNR and CDR2 FQNEAQ (reference sequence). The CDR3 loop is CASSLSTVNYGYTF. The CDR3 DNA sequence: TGTGCCAGCAGCTTATCTACAGTCAACTATGGCTACACCTTC. Drawing the rest from reference TRBV7-9 and TRBJ1-2, the complete variable domain is DTGVSQNPRHKITKRGQNVTFRCDPISEHNRLYWYRQTLGQGPEFLTYFQNEAQLEKSRLLSDRFSAERPKGSFSTLEIQRTEQGDSAMYLCASSLSTVNYGYTFGSGTRLTVV.

The chain is built from TRBV21-1 and TRBJ2-5; the D call in the table, TRBD1, was not verified against the DNA. TRBV21-1 is described as a pseudogene. This CDR3 comprises 13 residues. The CDR3 bases are TGTGCCAGCCCGGACAGGGGCCAAGAGACCCAGTACTTC. Its translation is CASPDRGQETQYF.

The chain has TRBV19 and TRBJ2-1; a weak D match, TRBD2 (5 bases). This CDR3 has 13 amino acids. The ends were cut back, 9 bases at V and 3 bases at J, with 12 bases in the middle. The germline gives CDR1 LNHDA, CDR2 SQIVND (reference sequence). The CDR3 protein is CASQHTSYNEQFF. The CDR3 region has the DNA TGTGCCAGCCAGCACACTAGCTACAATGAGCAGTTCTTC.

V gene TRBV7-9 combines with J gene TRBJ1-5; TRBD1 matches 7 bases. The CDR3 consists of 19 residues. After removal of 6 bases from V and 2 bases from J, the junction contained 19 bases not matched to a gene. The germline V gene has CDR1 SEHNR and CDR2 FQNEAQ (reference sequence). CDR3 sequence (DNA): TGTGCCAGCAGTCAAACTACTAAGACGACAGGGTTCGGCAATCAGCCCCAGCATTTT. Translation gives CASSQTTKTTGFGNQPQHF.

This chain joins TRBV3-1 (or the pseudogene TRBV3-2) and TRBJ1-1; D might be TRBD1 (6 bases). Trimming took 4 bases from V and 4 from J, leaving 16 bases between them. Germline lookup yields CDR1 LGHDT and CDR2 YNNKEL (reference sequence). This CDR3 is 15 amino acids long. The DNA for the CDR3 is TGTGCCAGCAGCCCAACTCCCGGGACACGCACTGAAGCTTTCTTT. Its translation: CASSPTPGTRTEAFF.

This chain uses TRBV4-1 with TRBJ2-1; 8 nucleotides agree with TRBD2. The CDR3 covers 15 residues. Per the germline V gene, CDR1 is MGHRA and CDR2 is YSYEKL. Germline trimming cut 6 bases from V and 0 bases from J; bases unmatched to any gene: 4. For the CDR3, the DNA is TGCGCCAGCAGACCCGGGACTAGCTCCTACAATGAGCAGTTCTTC. Translating it yields CASRPGTSSYNEQFF.

The chain joins TRBV9 to TRBJ2-5, with D tentatively TRBD2 (6 bases). Trimming shortened V by 3 bases and J by 5 bases, and 20 bases separated the two germline ends. CDR1 and CDR2 from the germline V gene are SGDLS and YYNGEE. The CDR3 runs to 16 residues. The CDR3 region is CASSAEGLSGTETQYF. CDR3 sequence (DNA): TGTGCCAGCAGCGCCGAAGGACTAAGCGGTACGGAGACCCAGTACTTC.

About this clone: Other DNA variants within this sample encode the same CDR3. The rearrangement uses TRBV6-2 or TRBV6-3 and TRBJ2-1; 10 bases fit TRBD2. The CDR3 has 15 residues. From germline, CDR1 is MNHEY and CDR2 SVGEGT. The V segment lost 5 bases and the J segment 1 base; nucleotides outside the gene matches: 2. In DNA form, the CDR3 reads TGTGCCAGCAGTCTAGCGGGGGTTTCCTACAATGAGCAGTTCTTC. Protein: CASSLAGVSYNEQFF.

The chain has TRBV30 and TRBJ1-2; a possible D gene is TRBD1 (5 bases). Trimming cost V 3 bases and J 1 base, with 15 bases left between them. Per the germline V gene, CDR1 is GTSNPN and CDR2 is SVGIG (reference sequence). The length of the CDR3 is 15 residues. The CDR3 DNA sequence: TGTGCCTGGAGCCCCGCTTTACAGGTTAACTATGGCTACACCTTC. Protein: CAWSPALQVNYGYTF.

The chain carries TRBV20-1 and TRBJ1-2; D gene uncertain. The CDR3 spans 10 residues. Trimming took off 3 bases at V and 7 bases at J, with 6 bases between the two ends. Germline-derived CDR1 and CDR2 are DFQATT and SNEGSKA (reference sequence). The CDR3 nucleotides are TGCAGTGCTAGCCCGGGTGGCTACACCTTC. It is translated as CSASPGGYTF.

The chain uses TRBV9 and TRBJ2-3; 14 bases map to TRBD2. The V and J ends lost 4 bases and 5 bases, in that order; junction bases with no gene match: 3. The CDR3 is made up of 15 amino acids. In germline, CDR1 is SGDLS, CDR2 YYNGEE. The CDR3 sequence is CASSPGTSGGDTQYF. CDR3 nucleotide sequence: TGTGCCAGCAGCCCCGGGACTAGCGGGGGAGATACGCAGTATTTT.

This clone was seen more than once but under ten times. This chain joins TRBV7-7 and TRBJ1-1; D may be TRBD1 (5 bases). V lost 5 bases and J lost 1, with 8 bases in between. The CDR3 runs to 13 residues. The germline V gene has CDR1 SSHAT and CDR2 FNYEAQ (reference sequence). For the CDR3, the DNA is TGTGCCAGCAGCCTACAGGAGAACACTGAAGCTTTCTTT. It yields the protein CASSLQENTEAFF.